This TCR beta chain came from a study of cytomegalovirus exposure and HLA in healthy donors. The study, taken as a whole, reports: TRBV6-2, TRBV6-3 and other indistinguishable V segments were excluded.

PCR was performed using 60 Vbeta and 13 Jbeta primers. Libraries were prepared by immunoSEQ multiplex PCR; TCRdb keeps only in-frame clonotypes and omits some of them. This table holds about 140,000 clones, approximately 80% found once. This CDR3 has 11 amino acids. Looked up from germline, CDR1 is MNHNY and CDR2 is SVGAGI (reference sequence). Trimming took off 7 bases at V and 4 bases at J, with 7 bases between the two ends. This clone is a singleton in its sample. Its matching antigen is unknown. The sequenced sample consisted of PBMCs. The rearrangement links TRBV6-6 to TRBJ1-1; no reliable D call. The receptor's source is a woman in her forties in good health and CMV-seronegative. This CDR3 reads CASTPGTEAFF. In DNA, the CDR3 is TGTGCCAGCACCCCCGGCACTGAAGCTTTCTTT.